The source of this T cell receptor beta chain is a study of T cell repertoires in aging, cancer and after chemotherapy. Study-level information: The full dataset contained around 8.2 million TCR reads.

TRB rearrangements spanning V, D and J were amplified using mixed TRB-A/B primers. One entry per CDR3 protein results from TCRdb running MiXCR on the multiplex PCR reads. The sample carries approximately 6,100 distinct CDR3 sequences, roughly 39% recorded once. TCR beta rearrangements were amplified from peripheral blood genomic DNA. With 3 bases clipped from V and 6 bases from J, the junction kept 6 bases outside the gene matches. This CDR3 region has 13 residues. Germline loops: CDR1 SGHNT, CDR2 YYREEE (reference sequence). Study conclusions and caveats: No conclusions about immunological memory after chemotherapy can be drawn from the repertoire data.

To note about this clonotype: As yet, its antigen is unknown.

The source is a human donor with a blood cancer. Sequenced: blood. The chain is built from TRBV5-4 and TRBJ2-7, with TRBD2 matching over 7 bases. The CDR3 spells CASSSGGGVEQYF. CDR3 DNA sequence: TGTGCCAGCAGCTCTGGGGGGGGGGTCGAGCAGTACTTC. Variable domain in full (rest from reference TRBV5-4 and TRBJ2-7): ETGVTQSPTHLIKTRGQQVTLRCSSQSGHNTVSWYQQALGQGPQFIFQYYREEENGRGNFPPRFSGLQFPNYSSELNVNALELDDSALYLCASSSGGGVEQYFGPGTRLTVT.